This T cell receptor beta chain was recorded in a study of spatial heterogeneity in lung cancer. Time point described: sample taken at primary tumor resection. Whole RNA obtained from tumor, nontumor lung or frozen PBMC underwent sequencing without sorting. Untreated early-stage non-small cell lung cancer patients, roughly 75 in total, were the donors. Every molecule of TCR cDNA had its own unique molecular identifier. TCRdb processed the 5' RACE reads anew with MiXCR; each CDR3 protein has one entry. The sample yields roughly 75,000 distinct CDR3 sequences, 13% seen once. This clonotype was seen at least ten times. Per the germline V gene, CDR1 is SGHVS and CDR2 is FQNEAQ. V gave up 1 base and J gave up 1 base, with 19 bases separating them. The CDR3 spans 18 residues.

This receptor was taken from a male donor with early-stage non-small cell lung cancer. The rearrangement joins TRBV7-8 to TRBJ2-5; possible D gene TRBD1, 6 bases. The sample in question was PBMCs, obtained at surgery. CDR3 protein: CASSLGRGVDRFQETQYF. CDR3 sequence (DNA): TGTGCCAGCAGCTTAGGGAGAGGTGTGGACAGATTCCAAGAGACCCAGTACTTC.